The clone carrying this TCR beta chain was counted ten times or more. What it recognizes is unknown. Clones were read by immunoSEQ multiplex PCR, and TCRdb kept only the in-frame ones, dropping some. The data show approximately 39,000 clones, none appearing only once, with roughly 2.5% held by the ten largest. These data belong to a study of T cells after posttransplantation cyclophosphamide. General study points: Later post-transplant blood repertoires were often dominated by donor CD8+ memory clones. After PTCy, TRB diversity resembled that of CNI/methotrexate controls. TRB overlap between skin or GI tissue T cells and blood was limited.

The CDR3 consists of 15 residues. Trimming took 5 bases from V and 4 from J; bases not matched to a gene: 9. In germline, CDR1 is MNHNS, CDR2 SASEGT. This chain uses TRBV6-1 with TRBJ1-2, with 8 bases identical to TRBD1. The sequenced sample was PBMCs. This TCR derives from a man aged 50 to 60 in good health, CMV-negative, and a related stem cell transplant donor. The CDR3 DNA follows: TGTGCCAGCAGTACCTACGGACAGGGAGGCTATGGCTACACCTTC. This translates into CASSTYGQGGYGYTF.